These T cell receptor beta chains were read from a single sample in a study of T cell repertoires in cytomegalovirus infection. TCRdb called the reads again in MiXCR, with one record for every CDR3 protein. The sample consists of 300,000 to 400,000 distinct CDR3 sequences, 15% to 20% of them appearing once. Sequenced sample: PBMCs. These receptors were obtained from a human donor in good health (CMV status not recorded). Some clones in this sample may be carry-over from other donors' samples. Each CDR3 is given with its conserved first and last residue. A D gene is named only where the DNA matches it firmly. Some rows have no size entry. The others give once, few or many, or a class for an expanded clone.

D gene: TRBD2
clone size: few
J gene: TRBJ2-3
V gene: TRBV4-1
CDR3 DNA: TGTGCCAGCAGCCAAGACCTAGCGGGCTTTACTAGCACAGATACGCAGTATTTT
CDR3 protein: CASSQDLAGFTSTDTQYF

D gene: .
clone size: few
J gene: TRBJ1-1
V gene: TRBV2
CDR3 DNA: TGTGCCAGGCGTTTTCCGGCAGCGAACACTGAAGCTTTCTTT
CDR3 protein: CARRFPAANTEAFF

D gene: TRBD1
clone size: .
J gene: TRBJ2-2
V gene: TRBV12-3/TRBV12-4
CDR3 DNA: TGTGCCAGCAGTTTCACAGGGGCCGCCGGGGAGCTGTTTTTT
CDR3 protein: CASSFTGAAGELFF

D gene: TRBD2
clone size: many
J gene: TRBJ2-1
V gene: TRBV12-3/TRBV12-4
CDR3 DNA: TGTGCCAGCAGACCTAGCGGCCCACCCTACAATGAGCAGTTCTTC
CDR3 protein: CASRPSGPPYNEQFF

D gene: .
clone size: few
J gene: TRBJ1-4
V gene: TRBV5-1
CDR3 DNA: TGCGCCAGCAGCTTGGAACCCCCGGAAGAAAAACTGTTTTTT
CDR3 protein: CASSLEPPEEKLFF

D gene: .
clone size: few
J gene: TRBJ1-5
V gene: TRBV2
CDR3 DNA: TGTGCCAGCATGGGACGGTACAATCAGCCCCAGCATTTT
CDR3 protein: CASMGRYNQPQHF

D gene: .
clone size: .
J gene: TRBJ2-5
V gene: TRBV7-4
CDR3 DNA: TGTGCCAGCAGCACCTTACCGGCAGCACAAGAGACCCAGTACTTC
CDR3 protein: CASSTLPAAQETQYF

D gene: .
clone size: .
J gene: TRBJ2-7
V gene: TRBV4-1
CDR3 DNA: TGCGCCAGCAGCCAAGATGGGGGCGGGGGTCGTGAGCAGTACTTC
CDR3 protein: CASSQDGGGGREQYF

D gene: .
clone size: .
J gene: TRBJ2-1
V gene: TRBV4-1
CDR3 DNA: TGCGCCAGCAGCCAAGTAGTGGCTTTTTACAATGAGCAGTTCTTC
CDR3 protein: CASSQVVAFYNEQFF

D gene: TRBD2
clone size: few
J gene: TRBJ2-1
V gene: TRBV5-1
CDR3 DNA: TGCGCCAGCAGCTCGGAGCGGGGGCCGAACAATGAGCAGTTCTTC
CDR3 protein: CASSSERGPNNEQFF

D gene: .
clone size: few
J gene: TRBJ2-3
V gene: TRBV11-2
CDR3 DNA: TGTGCCAGCAGCCCTCAAATGGCGTATACGCAGTATTTT
CDR3 protein: CASSPQMAYTQYF

D gene: .
clone size: .
J gene: TRBJ1-4
V gene: TRBV2
CDR3 DNA: TGTGCCAGCAGTGAAGAGGGCGGCCCTAATGAAAAACTGTTTTTT
CDR3 protein: CASSEEGGPNEKLFF

D gene: TRBD1
clone size: .
J gene: TRBJ1-1
V gene: TRBV7-6
CDR3 DNA: TGTGCCAGCAGCTCCCCAACAGGGGTGGGGACTGAAGCTTTCTTT
CDR3 protein: CASSSPTGVGTEAFF

D gene: .
clone size: many
J gene: TRBJ2-3
V gene: TRBV7-6
CDR3 DNA: TGTGCCAGCAGCTCCCCAGGAGCCGCTGATACGCAGTATTTT
CDR3 protein: CASSSPGAADTQYF

D gene: .
clone size: many
J gene: TRBJ1-4
V gene: TRBV7-2
CDR3 DNA: TGTGCCAGCAGCGGAACTAATGAAAAACTGTTTTTT
CDR3 protein: CASSGTNEKLFF

D gene: .
clone size: few
J gene: TRBJ2-3
V gene: TRBV11-2
CDR3 DNA: TGTGCCAGCAGCTTAGTTTCTCCGGGGACGCCAGATACGCAGTATTTT
CDR3 protein: CASSLVSPGTPDTQYF

D gene: .
clone size: many
J gene: TRBJ2-7
V gene: TRBV7-2
CDR3 DNA: TGTGCCAGCAGCACCTACACAGGGACCTACGAGCAGTACTTC
CDR3 protein: CASSTYTGTYEQYF

D gene: TRBD1
clone size: .
J gene: TRBJ1-1
V gene: TRBV19
CDR3 DNA: TGTGCCAGTAGCCTTCGGGGGGGGGGACAGGGAGAGATGAACACTGAAGCTTTCTTT
CDR3 protein: CASSLRGGGQGEMNTEAFF

D gene: .
clone size: .
J gene: TRBJ1-2
V gene: TRBV5-1
CDR3 DNA: TGCGCCAGCAGCTTGAGGGCGGACTATGGCTACACCTTC
CDR3 protein: CASSLRADYGYTF

D gene: TRBD2
clone size: many
J gene: TRBJ2-1
V gene: TRBV6-6
CDR3 DNA: TGTGCCAGCAGGCTGACTAGCGGGAGGTCCAATGAGCAGTTCTTC
CDR3 protein: CASRLTSGRSNEQFF

D gene: TRBD2
clone size: .
J gene: TRBJ2-5
V gene: TRBV5-4
CDR3 DNA: TGTGCCAGCAGCCCGGGACTAGCGGGAGCCCAAGAGACCCAGTACTTC
CDR3 protein: CASSPGLAGAQETQYF

D gene: TRBD2
clone size: .
J gene: TRBJ2-1
V gene: TRBV9
CDR3 DNA: TGTGCCAGCAGCGTAAGAACTAGCGGCGACAATGAGCAGTTCTTC
CDR3 protein: CASSVRTSGDNEQFF

D gene: .
clone size: few
J gene: TRBJ1-5
V gene: TRBV2
CDR3 DNA: TGTGCCAGCAGTGAACACCTACCTAATCAGCCCCAGCATTTT
CDR3 protein: CASSEHLPNQPQHF

D gene: .
clone size: few
J gene: TRBJ2-2
V gene: TRBV5-6
CDR3 DNA: TGTGCCAGCAGCTTGGGGGAGGAGCTGTTTTTT
CDR3 protein: CASSLGEELFF

D gene: .
clone size: .
J gene: TRBJ2-3
V gene: TRBV7-2
CDR3 DNA: TGTGCCAGCAGCTCCACGGGCGAAACAGATACGCAGTATTTT
CDR3 protein: CASSSTGETDTQYF

D gene: .
clone size: .
J gene: TRBJ1-5
V gene: TRBV19
CDR3 DNA: TGTGCCAGTAGGTGGAAGCCCGCGAGGGATGGGCCCCAGCATTTT
CDR3 protein: CASRWKPARDGPQHF

D gene: TRBD1
clone size: many
J gene: TRBJ1-1
V gene: TRBV27
CDR3 DNA: TGTGCCAGCAGTTTTAGGGGGAACAGGGGAATGAACACTGAAGCTTTCTTT
CDR3 protein: CASSFRGNRGMNTEAFF

D gene: .
clone size: .
J gene: TRBJ1-5
V gene: TRBV20-1
CDR3 DNA: TGCAGTGCGCCCACGGGGGCAGGGCAGCCCCAGCATTTT
CDR3 protein: CSAPTGAGQPQHF

D gene: TRBD1
clone size: few
J gene: TRBJ1-4
V gene: TRBV27
CDR3 DNA: TGTGCCAGTGGGGAGGAATCCACAGGGGCAACTAATGAAAAACTGTTTTTT
CDR3 protein: CASGEESTGATNEKLFF

D gene: .
clone size: many
J gene: TRBJ2-5
V gene: TRBV7-2
CDR3 DNA: TGTGCCAGCAGCCCCCGGCGGGCAGAGACCCAGTACTTC
CDR3 protein: CASSPRRAETQYF

D gene: TRBD2
clone size: .
J gene: TRBJ2-5
V gene: TRBV7-2
CDR3 DNA: TGTGCCAGCAGAGGACTAGCGGGGGGGCAAGAGACCCAGTACTTC
CDR3 protein: CASRGLAGGQETQYF

D gene: TRBD2
clone size: many
J gene: TRBJ2-1
V gene: TRBV7-2
CDR3 DNA: TGTGCCAGCAGCTTAGGCGGGAGCGCATACAATGAGCAGTTCTTC
CDR3 protein: CASSLGGSAYNEQFF

D gene: .
clone size: few
J gene: TRBJ1-1
V gene: TRBV20-1
CDR3 DNA: TGCAGTGCTAGAGACAGGGTTGGATTCACTGAAGCTTTCTTT
CDR3 protein: CSARDRVGFTEAFF

D gene: .
clone size: .
J gene: TRBJ2-5
V gene: TRBV5-6
CDR3 DNA: TGTGCCAGCAGCTTGCCGTACAGCCAAGAGACCCAGTACTTC
CDR3 protein: CASSLPYSQETQYF

D gene: .
clone size: many
J gene: TRBJ2-3
V gene: TRBV7-2
CDR3 DNA: TGTGCCAGCAGCTTAAGGCGGGCCTCCCCCACAGATACGCAGTATTTT
CDR3 protein: CASSLRRASPTDTQYF

D gene: .
clone size: .
J gene: TRBJ2-7
V gene: TRBV20-1
CDR3 DNA: TGCAGTGCCACCTACGAAGACTACGAGCAGTACTTC
CDR3 protein: CSATYEDYEQYF